This T cell receptor beta chain is from a study of lymphopenia after photon versus proton radiotherapy. A word on this clone: Its antigen is unknown.

The CDR3 covers 13 residues. The V end lost 3 bases, the J end lost 2 bases, and 11 bases lay between the germline ends. Germline CDR1 reads GTSNPN; CDR2 reads SVGIG (reference sequence). Measured with immunoSEQ multiplex PCR; TCRdb has only the in-frame clones, and not every one. Of 52,000 or so clones in the sample, more than 85% are singletons; the top ten hold about a sixth. Study findings and constraints: Relative stability marked proton patients; photon patients lost diversity and naive cells. Only patients who died were analyzed for survival; proton advantage is unproven. After lymphocyte nadir, photon-treated repertoires showed oligoclonal expansion, especially CD8+ Temra.

Sample: peripheral blood, taken from a patient treated with photon-based radiotherapy. The rearrangement joins TRBV30 to TRBJ2-7; D ambiguous. The receptor was derived from a woman aged 40 to 55 with cholangiocarcinoma. In DNA, the CDR3 is TGTGCCTGGAGCTACAAAGAAACCTACGAGCAGTACTTC. Residues: CAWSYKETYEQYF.